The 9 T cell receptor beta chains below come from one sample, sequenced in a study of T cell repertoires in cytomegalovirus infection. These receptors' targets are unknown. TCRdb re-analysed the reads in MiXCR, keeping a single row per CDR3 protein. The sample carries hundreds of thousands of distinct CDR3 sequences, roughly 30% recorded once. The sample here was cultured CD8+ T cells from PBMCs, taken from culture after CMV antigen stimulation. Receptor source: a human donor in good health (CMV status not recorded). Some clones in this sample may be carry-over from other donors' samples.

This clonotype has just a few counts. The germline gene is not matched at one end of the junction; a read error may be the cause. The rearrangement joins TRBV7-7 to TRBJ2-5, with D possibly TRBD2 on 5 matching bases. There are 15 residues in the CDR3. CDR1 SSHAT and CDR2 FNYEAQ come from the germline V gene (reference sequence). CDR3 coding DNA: TGTGCTAGCAGCCCGCGGAGGTGGCCCCAAGAGACCCAGTACTTC. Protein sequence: CASSPRRWPQETQYF. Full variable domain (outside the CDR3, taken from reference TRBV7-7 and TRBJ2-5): GAGVSQSPRYKVTKRGQDVTLRCDPISSHATLYWYQQALGQGPEFLTYFNYEAQPDKSGLPSDRFSAERPEGSISTLTIQRTEQRDSAMYRCASSPRRWPQETQYFGPGTRLLVL.

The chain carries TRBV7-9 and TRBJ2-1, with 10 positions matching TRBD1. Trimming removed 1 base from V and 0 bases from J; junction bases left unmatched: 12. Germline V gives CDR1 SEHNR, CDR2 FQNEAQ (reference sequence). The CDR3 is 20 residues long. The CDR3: CASSLVGLGQGPSSYNEQFF. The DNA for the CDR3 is TGTGCCAGCAGCTTAGTGGGGCTGGGACAGGGGCCGAGCTCCTACAATGAGCAGTTCTTC.

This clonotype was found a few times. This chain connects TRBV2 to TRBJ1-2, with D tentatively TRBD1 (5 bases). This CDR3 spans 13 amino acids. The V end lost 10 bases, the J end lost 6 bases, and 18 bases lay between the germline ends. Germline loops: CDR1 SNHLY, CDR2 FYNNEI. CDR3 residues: CAILERRVNGYTF. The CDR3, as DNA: TGTGCCATCTTAGAACGCAGGGTAAATGGCTACACCTTC.

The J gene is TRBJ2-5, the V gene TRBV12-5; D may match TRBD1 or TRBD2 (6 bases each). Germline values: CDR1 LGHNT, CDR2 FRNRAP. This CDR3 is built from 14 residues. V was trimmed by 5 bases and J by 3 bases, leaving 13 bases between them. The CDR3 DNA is TGTGCTAGTGGTGGGGGGACATTAAAAGAGACCCAGTACTTC. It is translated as CASGGGTLKETQYF.

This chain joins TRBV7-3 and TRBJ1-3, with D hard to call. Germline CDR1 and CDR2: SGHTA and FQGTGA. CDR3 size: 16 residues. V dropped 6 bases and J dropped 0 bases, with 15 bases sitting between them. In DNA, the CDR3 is TGTGCCAGCAGTCCCGAAGCGAGAAGCTCTGGAAACACCATATATTTT. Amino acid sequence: CASSPEARSSGNTIYF.

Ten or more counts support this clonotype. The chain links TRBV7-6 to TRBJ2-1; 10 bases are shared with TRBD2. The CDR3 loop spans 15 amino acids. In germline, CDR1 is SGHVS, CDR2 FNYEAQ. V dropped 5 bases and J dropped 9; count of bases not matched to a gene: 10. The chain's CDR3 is CASSLSGGASPEQFF. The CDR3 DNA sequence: TGTGCCAGCAGCCTAAGCGGGGGGGCCTCCCCTGAGCAGTTCTTC.

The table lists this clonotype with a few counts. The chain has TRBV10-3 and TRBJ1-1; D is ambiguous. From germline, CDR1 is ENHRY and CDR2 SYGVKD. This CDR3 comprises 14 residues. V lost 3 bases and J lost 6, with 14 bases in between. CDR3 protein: CAISDEGGEAEAFF. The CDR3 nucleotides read TGTGCCATCAGTGACGAGGGAGGAGAGGCTGAAGCTTTCTTT.

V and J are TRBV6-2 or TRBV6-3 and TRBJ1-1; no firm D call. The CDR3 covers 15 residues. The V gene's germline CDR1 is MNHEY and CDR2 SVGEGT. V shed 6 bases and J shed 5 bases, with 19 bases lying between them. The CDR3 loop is CASSLQPSTVTEAFF. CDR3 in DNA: TGTGCCAGCAGCCTACAGCCATCCACGGTGACTGAAGCTTTCTTT.

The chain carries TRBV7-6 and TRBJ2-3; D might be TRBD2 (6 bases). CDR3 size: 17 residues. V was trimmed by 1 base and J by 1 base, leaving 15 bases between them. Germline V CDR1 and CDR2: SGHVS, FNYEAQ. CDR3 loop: CASSLGVNQRGTDTQYF. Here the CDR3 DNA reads TGTGCCAGCAGCTTAGGGGTCAACCAGCGGGGCACAGATACGCAGTATTTT.